This T cell receptor beta chain was recovered during a study of beta chain features in type 1 diabetes. Study conclusions and caveats: Significant though moderate, a shortening of TCRB CDR3s appeared in all four CD4+ subsets of Type 1 diabetes patients. Sampled from patients, naive, central memory and Treg TCRB repertoires appeared more similar than those sampled from healthy donors.

A word on this clone: What it recognizes is unknown.

Sequencing targeted expressed TCRB transcripts, as all isolated RNA had been reverse transcribed. Repertoires were generated with immunoSEQ multiplex PCR, while TCRdb's copy carries only in-frame clones and drops some. The sample records around 99,000 clones, approximately 39% being singletons. Sample: stem cell memory CD4+ T cells from blood. This sequence originates from a woman under 30 in good health.

Here the CDR3 reads CASSLGLVGTQNIQYF. The DNA for the CDR3 is TGTGCCAGCAGTCTGGGACTAGTTGGGACTCAAAACATTCAGTACTTC. This rearrangement joins TRBV28 to TRBJ2-4, with TRBD2 identical over 8 bases. J gave up 5 bases and V 5 bases, and 11 bases lay outside the gene matches. Germline V gene sequence: CDR1 MDHEN, CDR2 SYDVKM. The CDR3 is made up of 16 amino acids.